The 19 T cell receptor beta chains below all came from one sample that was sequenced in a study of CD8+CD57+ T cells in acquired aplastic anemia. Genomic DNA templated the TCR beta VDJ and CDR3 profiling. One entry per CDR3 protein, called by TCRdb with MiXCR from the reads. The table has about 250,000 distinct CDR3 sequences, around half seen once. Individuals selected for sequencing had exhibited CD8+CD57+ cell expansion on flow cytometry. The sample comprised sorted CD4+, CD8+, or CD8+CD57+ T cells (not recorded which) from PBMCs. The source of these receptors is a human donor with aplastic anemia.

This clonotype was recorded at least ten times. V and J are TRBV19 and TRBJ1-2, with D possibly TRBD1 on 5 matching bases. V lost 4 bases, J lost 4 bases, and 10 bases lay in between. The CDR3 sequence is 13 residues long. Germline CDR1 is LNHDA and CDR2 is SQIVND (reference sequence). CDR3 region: CASSKDILYGYTF. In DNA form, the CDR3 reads TGTGCCAGTAGTAAGGACATACTCTATGGCTACACCTTC.

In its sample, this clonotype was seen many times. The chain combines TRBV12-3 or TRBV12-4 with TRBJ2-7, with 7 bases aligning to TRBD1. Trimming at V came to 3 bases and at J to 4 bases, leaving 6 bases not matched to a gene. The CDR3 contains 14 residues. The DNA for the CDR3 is TGTGCCAGCAGTTTCTTCAACAGGGGATACGAGCAGTACTTC. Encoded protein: CASSFFNRGYEQYF.

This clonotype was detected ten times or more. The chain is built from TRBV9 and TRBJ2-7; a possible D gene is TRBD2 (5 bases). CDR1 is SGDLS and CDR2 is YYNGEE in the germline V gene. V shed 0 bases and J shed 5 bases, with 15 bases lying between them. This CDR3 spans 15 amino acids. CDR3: CASSVEGGLSDEQYF. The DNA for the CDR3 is TGTGCCAGCAGCGTAGAAGGTGGACTGTCGGACGAGCAGTACTTC.

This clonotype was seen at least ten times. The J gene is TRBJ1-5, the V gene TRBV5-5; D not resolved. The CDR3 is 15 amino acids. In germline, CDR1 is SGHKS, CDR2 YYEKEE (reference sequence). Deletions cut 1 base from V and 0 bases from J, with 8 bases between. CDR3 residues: CASSLTVYSNQPQHF. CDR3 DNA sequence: TGTGCCAGCAGCTTGACAGTATATAGCAATCAGCCCCAGCATTTT.

CDR3 bases: TGTGCCAGCAGCTTAGTTAGCGGGGGCAGCACAGATACGCAGTATTTT. Translating it yields CASSLVSGGSTDTQYF. The chain links TRBV7-9 to TRBJ2-3; TRBD2 aligns across 9 bases. The CDR3 is 16 amino acids. Germline CDR1 reads SEHNR; CDR2 reads FQNEAQ (reference sequence). V was pared by 1 base and J by 0 bases, with 2 bases of the junction left unmatched.

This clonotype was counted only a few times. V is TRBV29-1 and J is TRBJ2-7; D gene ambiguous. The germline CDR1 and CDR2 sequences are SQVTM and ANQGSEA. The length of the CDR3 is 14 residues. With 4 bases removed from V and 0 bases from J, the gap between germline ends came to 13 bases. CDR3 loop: CSVVSGEYSYEQYF. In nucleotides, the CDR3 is TGCAGCGTTGTGTCGGGCGAATACTCCTACGAGCAGTACTTC.

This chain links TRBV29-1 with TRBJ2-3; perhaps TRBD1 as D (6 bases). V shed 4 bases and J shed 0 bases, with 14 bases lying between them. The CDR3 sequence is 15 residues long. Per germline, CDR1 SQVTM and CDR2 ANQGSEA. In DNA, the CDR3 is TGCAGCGTTGTAGGGGGACAACTTAGCACAGATACGCAGTATTTT. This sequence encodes CSVVGGQLSTDTQYF.

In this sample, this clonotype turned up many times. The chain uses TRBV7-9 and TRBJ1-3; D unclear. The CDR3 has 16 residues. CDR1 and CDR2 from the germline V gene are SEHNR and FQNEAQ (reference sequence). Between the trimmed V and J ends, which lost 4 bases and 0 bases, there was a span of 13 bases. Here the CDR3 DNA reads TGTGCCAGCAGCTCGACTAATGCTCTCTCTGGAAACACCATATATTTT. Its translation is CASSSTNALSGNTIYF.

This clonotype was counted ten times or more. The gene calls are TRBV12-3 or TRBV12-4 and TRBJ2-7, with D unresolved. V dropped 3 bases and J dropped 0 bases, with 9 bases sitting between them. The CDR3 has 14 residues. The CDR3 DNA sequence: TGTGCCAGCAGTTTTGCGACTGCCTCCTACGAGCAGTACTTC. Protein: CASSFATASYEQYF.

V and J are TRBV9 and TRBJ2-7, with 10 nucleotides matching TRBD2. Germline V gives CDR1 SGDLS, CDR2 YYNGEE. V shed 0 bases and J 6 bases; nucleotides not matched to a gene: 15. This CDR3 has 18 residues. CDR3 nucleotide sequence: TGTGCCAGCAGCGTAGAGGAACTAGCGGGACTCTCAATCCCCGAGCAGTACTTC. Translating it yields CASSVEELAGLSIPEQYF.

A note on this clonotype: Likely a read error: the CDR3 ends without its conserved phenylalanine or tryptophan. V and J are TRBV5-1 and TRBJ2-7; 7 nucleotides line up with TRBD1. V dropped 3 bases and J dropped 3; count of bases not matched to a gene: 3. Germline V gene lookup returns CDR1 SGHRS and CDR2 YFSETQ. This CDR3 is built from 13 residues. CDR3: CASSWDRSYEQYS. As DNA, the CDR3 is TGCGCCAGCAGCTGGGACAGAAGCTACGAGCAGTACTCC.

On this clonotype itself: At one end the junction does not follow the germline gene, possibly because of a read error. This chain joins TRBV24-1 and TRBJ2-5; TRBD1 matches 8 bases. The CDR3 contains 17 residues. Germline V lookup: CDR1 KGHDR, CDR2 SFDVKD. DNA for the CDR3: TGTACCACCAGCAGAGATAGGGGGACAGGCCAAGGGGAGACCCAGTACTTC. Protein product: CTTSRDRGTGQGETQYF.

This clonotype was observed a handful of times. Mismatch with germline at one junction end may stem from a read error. Here the CDR3 reads CASSQEQTFGEASF. The DNA for the CDR3 is TGCGCCAGCAGCCAAGAACAGACCTTCGGTGAAGCTTCCTTT. The chain recombines TRBV4-1 with TRBJ1-1; D unresolved. This CDR3 has 14 residues. Germline V gene data show CDR1 as MGHRA and CDR2 as YSYEKL.

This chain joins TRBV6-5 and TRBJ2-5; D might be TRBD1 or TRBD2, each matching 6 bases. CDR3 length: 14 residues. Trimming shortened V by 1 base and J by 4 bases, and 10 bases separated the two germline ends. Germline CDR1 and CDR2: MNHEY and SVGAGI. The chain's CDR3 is CASSYFGGAETQYF. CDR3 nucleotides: TGTGCCAGCAGTTACTTCGGGGGCGCAGAGACCCAGTACTTC.

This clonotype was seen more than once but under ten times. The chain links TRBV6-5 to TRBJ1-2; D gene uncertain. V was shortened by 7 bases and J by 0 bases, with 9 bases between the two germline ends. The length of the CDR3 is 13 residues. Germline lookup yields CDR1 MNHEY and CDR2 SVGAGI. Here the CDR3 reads CASNKTPNYGYTF. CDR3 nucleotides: TGTGCCAGCAATAAGACACCTAACTATGGCTACACCTTC.

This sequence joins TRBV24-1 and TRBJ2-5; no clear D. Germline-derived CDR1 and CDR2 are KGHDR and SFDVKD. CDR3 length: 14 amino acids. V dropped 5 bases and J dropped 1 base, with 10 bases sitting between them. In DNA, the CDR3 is TGTGCCACCAGTGCAATGCGGTCCCAAGAGACCCAGTACTTC. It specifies CATSAMRSQETQYF.

The DNA for the CDR3 is TGTGCCAGCAGCTTAGCGCGGCAGACAATCAGAACCGGGGAGCTGTTTTTT. It is translated as CASSLARQTIRTGELFF. The chain combines TRBV7-9 with TRBJ2-2, with D unclear. The CDR3 spans 17 residues. Germline CDR1 reads SEHNR; CDR2 reads FQNEAQ (reference sequence). Trimming removed 0 bases at V and 5 bases at J, with 16 bases between.

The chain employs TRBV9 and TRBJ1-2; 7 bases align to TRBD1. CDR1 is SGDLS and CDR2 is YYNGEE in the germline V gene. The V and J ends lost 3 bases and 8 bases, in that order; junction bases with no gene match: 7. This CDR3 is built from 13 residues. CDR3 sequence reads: CASSDLADRGYTF. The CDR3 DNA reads TGTGCCAGCAGCGACTTAGCGGACAGGGGCTACACCTTC.

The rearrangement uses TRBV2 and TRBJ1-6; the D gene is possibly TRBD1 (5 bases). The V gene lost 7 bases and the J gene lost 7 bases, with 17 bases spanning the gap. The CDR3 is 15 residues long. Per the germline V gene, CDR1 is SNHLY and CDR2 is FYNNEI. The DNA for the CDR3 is TGTGCCAGCACCGCGGACATGGGGAGAAATTCACCCCTCCACTTT. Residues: CASTADMGRNSPLHF.